This T cell receptor beta chain was documented in a study of blood T cells in healthy people across ages. Study-wide points: Higher naive T cell percentage went strongly together with higher TCR beta diversity.

Using a J-beta primer mix together with a sample-barcoded 5' primer, a second PCR was run for about 6 to 11 cycles. TCRdb re-called the 5' RACE reads through MiXCR, storing one row per CDR3 protein. The data hold about 500,000 distinct CDR3 sequences, with 24% observed a single time. Deletions cut 7 bases from V and 3 bases from J, with 15 bases between. The germline gives CDR1 SQVTM, CDR2 ANQGSEA. The CDR3 runs 13 residues. Ranging in age from about 6 to 100, the donors were healthy Caucasian individuals from Russia. Isolated PBMCs totaled at least 6 million in each sample. As regards this clonotype: Its specificity is unknown.

This sample also belongs to another study, concerning T cells of mothers and their children.

Sequenced: blood. The V and J genes are TRBV29-1 and TRBJ1-2; D is unclear. The receptor was derived from a boy younger than 18 in good health. The CDR3 nucleotides read TGCAGCGAGCTAAGGTTAATCGACTATGGCTACACCTTC. Its protein is CSELRLIDYGYTF.